This T cell receptor (beta chain) was captured in a study of naive and memory T cell subsets. Study outcomes and limitations: Potentially, T cell activation and differentiation skew this RNA-based measurement.

Ligated cDNA underwent four rounds of PCR with nested alpha and beta constant region primers and SP2. Alpha and beta constant region primers primed reverse transcription for blood and skin samples. TCRdb analysed the 5' RACE reads with MiXCR anew, one entry per CDR3 protein. Of 55,000 to 70,000 distinct CDR3 sequences listed, less than 10% were seen once; the top ten hold roughly 9.8%. In this sample, this clonotype turned up many times. Antigen: not known. This CDR3 has 14 amino acids. V was trimmed by 3 bases and J by 2 bases, leaving 9 bases between them. CDR1 is KGHSH, CDR2 LQKENI, per germline. The library had UMIs added by 3' ligation of an oligonucleotide to TCR cDNA. Reverse transcription used DNase-treated unsorted total RNA, aiming for roughly 1 to 1,100 ng.

The sequence derives from a female donor in good health. The chain recombines TRBV18 with TRBJ2-3; D is undetermined. The CDR3 reads CASSPWTTTDTQYF. The DNA of the CDR3 is TGTGCCAGCTCACCTTGGACGACCACAGATACGCAGTATTTT.